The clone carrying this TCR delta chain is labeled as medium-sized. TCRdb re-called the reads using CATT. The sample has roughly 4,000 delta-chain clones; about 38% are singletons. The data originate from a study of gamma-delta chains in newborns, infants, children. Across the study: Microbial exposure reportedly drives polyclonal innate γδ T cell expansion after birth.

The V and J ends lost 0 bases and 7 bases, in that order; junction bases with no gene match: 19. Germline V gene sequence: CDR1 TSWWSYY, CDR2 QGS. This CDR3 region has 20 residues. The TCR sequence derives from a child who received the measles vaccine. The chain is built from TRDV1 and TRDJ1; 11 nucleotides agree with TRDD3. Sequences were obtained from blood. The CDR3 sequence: CALGELSVLRVLGDKGKLIF. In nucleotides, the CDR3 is TGTGCTCTTGGGGAACTTTCCGTCCTACGGGTACTGGGGGATAAAGGTAAACTCATCTTT.